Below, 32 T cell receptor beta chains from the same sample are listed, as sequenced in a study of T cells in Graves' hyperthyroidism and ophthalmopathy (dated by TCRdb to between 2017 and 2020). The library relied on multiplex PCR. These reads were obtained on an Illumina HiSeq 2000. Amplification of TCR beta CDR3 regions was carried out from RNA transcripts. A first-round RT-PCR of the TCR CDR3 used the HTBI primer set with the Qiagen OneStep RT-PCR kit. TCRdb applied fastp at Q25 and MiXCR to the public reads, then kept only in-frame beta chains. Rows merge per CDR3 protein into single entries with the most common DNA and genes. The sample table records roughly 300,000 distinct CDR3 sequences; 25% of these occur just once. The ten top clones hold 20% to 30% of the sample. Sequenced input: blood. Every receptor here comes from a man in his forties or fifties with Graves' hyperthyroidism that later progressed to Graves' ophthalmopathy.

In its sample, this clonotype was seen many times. The CDR3 here is CSASSDAGETQYF. In DNA, the CDR3 is TGCAGTGCAAGCTCGGACGCGGGGGAGACCCAGTACTTC. V usage is TRBV20-1 and J usage is TRBJ2-5, with D possibly TRBD2 on 6 matching bases. The germline V gene has CDR1 DFQATT and CDR2 SNEGSKA (reference sequence). Trimming cost V 6 bases and J 5 bases, with 16 bases left between them. This CDR3 is built from 13 residues.

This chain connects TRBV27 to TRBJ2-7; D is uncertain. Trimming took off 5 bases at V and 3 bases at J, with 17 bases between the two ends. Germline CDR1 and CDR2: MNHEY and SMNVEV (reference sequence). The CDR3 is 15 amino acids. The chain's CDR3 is CASSPDRTSFYEQYF. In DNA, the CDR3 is TGTGCCAGCAGTCCGGACCGTACGAGTTTCTACGAGCAGTACTTC.

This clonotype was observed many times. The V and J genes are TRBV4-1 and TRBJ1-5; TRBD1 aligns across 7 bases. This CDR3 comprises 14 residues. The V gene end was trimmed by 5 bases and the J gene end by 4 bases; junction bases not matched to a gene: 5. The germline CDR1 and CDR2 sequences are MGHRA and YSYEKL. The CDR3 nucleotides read TGCGCCAGCAGCACCCAACAGGGGAATCAGCCCCAGCATTTT. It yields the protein CASSTQQGNQPQHF.

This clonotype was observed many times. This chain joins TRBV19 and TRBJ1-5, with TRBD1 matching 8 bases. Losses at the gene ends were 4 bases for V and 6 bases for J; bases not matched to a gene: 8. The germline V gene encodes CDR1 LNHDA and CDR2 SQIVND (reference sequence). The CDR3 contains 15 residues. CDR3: CASSRGRTGSQPQHF. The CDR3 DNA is TGTGCCAGTAGTAGGGGACGGACAGGGTCTCAGCCCCAGCATTTT. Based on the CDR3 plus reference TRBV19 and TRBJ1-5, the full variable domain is DGGITQSPKYLFRKEGQNVTLSCEQNLNHDAMYWYRQDPGQGLRLIYYSQIVNDFQKGDIAEGYSVSREKKESFPLTVTSAQKNPTAFYLCASSRGRTGSQPQHFGDGTRLSIL.

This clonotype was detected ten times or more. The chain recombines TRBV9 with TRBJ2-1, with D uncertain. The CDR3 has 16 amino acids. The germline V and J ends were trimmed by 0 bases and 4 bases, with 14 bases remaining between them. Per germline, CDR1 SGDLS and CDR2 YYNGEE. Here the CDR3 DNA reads TGTGCCAGCAGCGTAGGAGGAAGGGTGGGATACAATGAGCAGTTCTTC. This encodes CASSVGGRVGYNEQFF.

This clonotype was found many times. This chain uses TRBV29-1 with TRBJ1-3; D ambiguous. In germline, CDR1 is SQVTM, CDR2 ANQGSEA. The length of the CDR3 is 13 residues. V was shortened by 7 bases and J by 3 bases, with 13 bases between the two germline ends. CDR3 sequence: CSAEKGHGNTIYF. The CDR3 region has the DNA TGCAGCGCCGAGAAGGGTCATGGAAACACCATATATTTT.

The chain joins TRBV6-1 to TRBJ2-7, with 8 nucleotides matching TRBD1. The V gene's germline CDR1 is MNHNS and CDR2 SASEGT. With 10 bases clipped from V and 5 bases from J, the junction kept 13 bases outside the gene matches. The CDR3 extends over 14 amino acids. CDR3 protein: CATYGGRGQNEQYF. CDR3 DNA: TGTGCCACCTATGGAGGCAGGGGGCAAAACGAGCAGTACTTC.

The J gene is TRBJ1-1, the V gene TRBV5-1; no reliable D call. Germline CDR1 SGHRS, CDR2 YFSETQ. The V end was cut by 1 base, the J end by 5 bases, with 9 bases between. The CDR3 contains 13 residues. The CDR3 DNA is TGCGCCAGCAGCTTGAATCTCGAGACTGAAGCTTTCTTT. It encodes CASSLNLETEAFF. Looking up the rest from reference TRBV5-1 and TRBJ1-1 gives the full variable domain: KAGVTQTPRYLIKTRGQQVTLSCSPISGHRSVSWYQQTPGQGLQFLFEYFSETQRNKGNFPGRFSGRQFSNSRSEMNVSTLELGDSALYLCASSLNLETEAFFGQGTRLTVV.

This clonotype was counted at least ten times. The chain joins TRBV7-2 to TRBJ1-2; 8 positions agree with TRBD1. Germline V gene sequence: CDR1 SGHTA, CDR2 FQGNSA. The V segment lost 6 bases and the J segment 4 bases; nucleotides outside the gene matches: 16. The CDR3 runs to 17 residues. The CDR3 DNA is TGTGCCAGCAGTCAAGGACAGGGCCAGACGTTAACCTATGGCTACACCTTC. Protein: CASSQGQGQTLTYGYTF.

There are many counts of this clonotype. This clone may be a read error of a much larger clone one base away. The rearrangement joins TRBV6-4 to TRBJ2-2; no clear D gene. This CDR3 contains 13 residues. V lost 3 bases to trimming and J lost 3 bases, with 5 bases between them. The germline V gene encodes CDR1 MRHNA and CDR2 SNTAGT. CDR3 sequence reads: CASSEPDTGELFF. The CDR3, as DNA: TGTGCCAGCAGTGAACCGGACACCGGGGAGCTGTTTTTT.

The CDR3 bases are TGTGCCAGCAGGACCAGACAATCCCTCTACGAGCAGTACTTC. Translation: CASRTRQSLYEQYF. V usage is TRBV6-1 and J usage is TRBJ2-7; no reliable D call. The CDR3 extends over 14 amino acids. Deletions cut 6 bases from V and 3 bases from J, with 15 bases between. Germline CDR1 MNHNS, CDR2 SASEGT.

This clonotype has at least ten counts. The CDR3 region is CASSFWAGANTGELFF. The CDR3 DNA reads TGTGCCAGCAGCTTTTGGGCGGGAGCGAACACCGGGGAGCTGTTTTTT. The chain is built from TRBV5-5 and TRBJ2-2; 7 bases fit TRBD2. The CDR3 spans 16 residues. The germline V gene has CDR1 SGHKS and CDR2 YYEKEE (reference sequence). V was pared by 2 bases and J by 0 bases, with 4 bases of the junction left unmatched.

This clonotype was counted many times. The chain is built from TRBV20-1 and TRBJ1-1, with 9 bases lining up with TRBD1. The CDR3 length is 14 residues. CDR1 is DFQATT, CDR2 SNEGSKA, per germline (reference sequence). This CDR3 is CSASTGGLNTEAFF. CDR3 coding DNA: TGCAGCGCTTCGACAGGGGGTTTGAACACTGAAGCTTTCTTT.

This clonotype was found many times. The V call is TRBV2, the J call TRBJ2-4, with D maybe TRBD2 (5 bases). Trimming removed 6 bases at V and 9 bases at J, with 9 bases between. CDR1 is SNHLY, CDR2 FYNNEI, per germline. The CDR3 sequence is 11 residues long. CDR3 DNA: TGTGCCAGCAGCGCCGAGGGCATTCAGTACTTC. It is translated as CASSAEGIQYF.

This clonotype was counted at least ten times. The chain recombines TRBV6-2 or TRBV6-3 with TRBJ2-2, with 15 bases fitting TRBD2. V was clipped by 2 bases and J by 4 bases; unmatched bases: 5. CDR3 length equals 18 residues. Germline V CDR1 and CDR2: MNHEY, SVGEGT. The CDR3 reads CASSYRTSGRAGTGELFF. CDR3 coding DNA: TGTGCCAGCAGTTACCGGACTAGCGGGAGGGCCGGCACCGGGGAGCTGTTTTTT.

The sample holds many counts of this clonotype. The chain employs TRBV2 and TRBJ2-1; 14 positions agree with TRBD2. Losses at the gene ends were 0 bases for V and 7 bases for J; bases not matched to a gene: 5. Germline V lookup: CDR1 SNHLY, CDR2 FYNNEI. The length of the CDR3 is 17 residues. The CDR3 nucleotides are TGTGCCAGCAGTGAAGCCCCGGGACTAGCGGGAGTTAATGAGCAGTTCTTC. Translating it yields CASSEAPGLAGVNEQFF.

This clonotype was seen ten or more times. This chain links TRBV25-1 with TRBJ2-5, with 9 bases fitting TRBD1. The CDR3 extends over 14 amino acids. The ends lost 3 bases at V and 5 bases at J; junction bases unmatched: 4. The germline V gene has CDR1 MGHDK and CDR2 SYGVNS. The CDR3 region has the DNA TGTGCCAGCAGTGAGGGGGACAGGGAGGAGACCCAGTACTTC. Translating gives CASSEGDREETQYF.

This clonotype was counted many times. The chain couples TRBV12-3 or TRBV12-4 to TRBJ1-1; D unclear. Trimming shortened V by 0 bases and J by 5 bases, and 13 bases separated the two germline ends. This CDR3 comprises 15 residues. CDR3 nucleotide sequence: TGTGCCAGCAGTTTAGCGCTGCGGGGAGGAACTGAAGCTTTCTTT. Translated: CASSLALRGGTEAFF.

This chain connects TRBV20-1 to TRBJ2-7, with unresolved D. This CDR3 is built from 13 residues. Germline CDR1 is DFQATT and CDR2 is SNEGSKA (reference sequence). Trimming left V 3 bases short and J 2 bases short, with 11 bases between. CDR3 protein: CSARPGRPYEQYF. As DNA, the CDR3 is TGCAGTGCTAGGCCCGGACGGCCCTACGAGCAGTACTTC.

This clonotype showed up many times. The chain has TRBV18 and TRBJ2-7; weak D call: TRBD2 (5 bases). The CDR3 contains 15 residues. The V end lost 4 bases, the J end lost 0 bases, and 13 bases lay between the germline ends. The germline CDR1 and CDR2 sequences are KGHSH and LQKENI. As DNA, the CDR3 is TGTGCCAGCTCACAACAAAGCGGCAGCTCCTACGAGCAGTACTTC. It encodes CASSQQSGSSYEQYF.

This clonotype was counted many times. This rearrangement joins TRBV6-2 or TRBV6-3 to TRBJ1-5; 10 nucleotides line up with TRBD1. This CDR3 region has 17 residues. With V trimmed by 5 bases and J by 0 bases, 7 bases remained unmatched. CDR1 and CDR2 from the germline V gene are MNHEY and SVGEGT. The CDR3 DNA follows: TGTGCCAGCAGTGGGACAGGGGTAGATTATAGCAATCAGCCCCAGCATTTT. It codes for CASSGTGVDYSNQPQHF.

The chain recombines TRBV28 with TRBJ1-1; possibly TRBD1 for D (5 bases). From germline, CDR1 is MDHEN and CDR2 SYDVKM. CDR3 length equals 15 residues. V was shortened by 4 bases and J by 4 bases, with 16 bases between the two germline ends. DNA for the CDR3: TGTGCCAGCAGTTCAGTTAGGGGATCGGGCACTGAAGCTTTCTTT. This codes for CASSSVRGSGTEAFF.

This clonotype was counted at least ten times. Here the CDR3 reads CASSPPRTGGFGYGYTF. The CDR3 nucleotides are TGTGCCAGCTCCCCTCCTAGGACAGGCGGTTTCGGCTATGGCTACACCTTC. This rearrangement joins TRBV18 to TRBJ1-2; TRBD1 matches 7 bases. This CDR3 contains 17 residues. V was clipped by 6 bases and J by 4 bases; unmatched bases: 17. Germline V gene data show CDR1 as KGHSH and CDR2 as LQKENI. Full variable domain (remainder filled in from reference TRBV18 and TRBJ1-2): NAGVMQNPRHLVRRRGQEARLRCSPMKGHSHVYWYRQLPEEGLKFMVYLQKENIIDESGMPKERFSAEFPKEGPSILRIQQVVRGDSAAYFCASSPPRTGGFGYGYTFGSGTRLTVV.

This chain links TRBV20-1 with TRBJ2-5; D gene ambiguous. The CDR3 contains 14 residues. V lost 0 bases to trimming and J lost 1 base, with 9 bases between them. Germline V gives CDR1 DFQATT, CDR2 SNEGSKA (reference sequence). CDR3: CSARDSMIQETQYF. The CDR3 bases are TGCAGTGCTAGAGACAGTATGATCCAAGAGACCCAGTACTTC.

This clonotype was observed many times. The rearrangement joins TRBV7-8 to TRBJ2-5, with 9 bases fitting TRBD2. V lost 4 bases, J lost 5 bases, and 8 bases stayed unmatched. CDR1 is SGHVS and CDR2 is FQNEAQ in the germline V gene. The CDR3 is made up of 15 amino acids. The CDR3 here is CASSYLAGSAETQYF. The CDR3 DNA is TGTGCCAGCAGCTACCTAGCGGGATCGGCTGAGACCCAGTACTTC.

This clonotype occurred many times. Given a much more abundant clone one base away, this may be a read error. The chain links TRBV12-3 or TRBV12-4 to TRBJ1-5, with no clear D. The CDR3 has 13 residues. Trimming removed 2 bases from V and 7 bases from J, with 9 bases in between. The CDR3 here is CASSLSPAQPQHF. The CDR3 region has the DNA TGTGCCAGCAGTTTAAGCCCGGCGCAGCCCCAGCATTTT.

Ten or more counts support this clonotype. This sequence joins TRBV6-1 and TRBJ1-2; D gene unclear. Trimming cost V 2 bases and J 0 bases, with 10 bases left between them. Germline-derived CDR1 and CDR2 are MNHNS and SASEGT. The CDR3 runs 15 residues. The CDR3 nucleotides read TGTGCCAGCAGTGAATTGTGGCAGGCTAACTATGGCTACACCTTC. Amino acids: CASSELWQANYGYTF.

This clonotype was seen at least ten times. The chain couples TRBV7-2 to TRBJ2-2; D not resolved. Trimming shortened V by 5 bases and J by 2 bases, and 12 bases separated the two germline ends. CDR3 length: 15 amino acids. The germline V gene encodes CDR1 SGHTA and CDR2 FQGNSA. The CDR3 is CASSPHRLNTGELFF. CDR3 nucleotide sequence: TGTGCCAGCAGCCCTCACCGCCTCAACACCGGGGAGCTGTTTTTT.

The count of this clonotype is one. CDR3 bases: TGTGCCAGCAGTTACGTCTCGACCTTGTTCTTTCGTGGCTACACCTTC. It specifies CASSYVSTLFFRGYTF. V usage is TRBV6-5 and J usage is TRBJ1-2; D is uncertain. CDR1 and CDR2 from the germline V gene are MNHEY and SVGAGI. This CDR3 is 16 amino acids long. The ends were cut back, 2 bases at V and 7 bases at J, with 20 bases in the middle.

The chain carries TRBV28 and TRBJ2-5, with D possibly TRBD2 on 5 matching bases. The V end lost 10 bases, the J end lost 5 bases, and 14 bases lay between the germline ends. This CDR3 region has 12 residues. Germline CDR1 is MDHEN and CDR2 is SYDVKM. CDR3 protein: CATEAVGETQYF. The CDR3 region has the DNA TGTGCCACGGAAGCGGTCGGGGAGACCCAGTACTTC.

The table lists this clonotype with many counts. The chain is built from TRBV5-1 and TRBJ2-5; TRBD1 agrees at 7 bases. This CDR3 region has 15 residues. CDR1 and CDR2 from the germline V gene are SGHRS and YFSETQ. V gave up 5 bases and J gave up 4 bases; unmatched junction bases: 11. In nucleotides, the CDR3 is TGCGCCAGCAGAATAAAGGGGGCGCATTTAGAGACCCAGTACTTC. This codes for CASRIKGAHLETQYF.

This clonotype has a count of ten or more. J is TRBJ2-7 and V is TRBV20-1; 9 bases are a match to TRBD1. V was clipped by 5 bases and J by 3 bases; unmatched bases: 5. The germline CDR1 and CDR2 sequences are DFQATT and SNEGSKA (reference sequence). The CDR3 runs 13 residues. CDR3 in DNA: TGCAGTGCTGAGGGACAGGGAAACTACGAGCAGTACTTC. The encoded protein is CSAEGQGNYEQYF.